The clone carrying this TCR beta chain was found a few times. The antigen is undetermined. These data belong to a study of response to subunit inactivated influenza vaccine. Study-level points and caveats: Authors suggested each seasonal flu vaccination may recruit only limited numbers of new T cells.

Each CDR3 protein gets one entry after TCRdb re-called the RT-PCR reads with MiXCR. Among 700,000 to 800,000 distinct CDR3 sequences listed, approximately 17% were seen once. The sequence was obtained from a man in his fifties who received an inactivated influenza vaccine. Sequencing was performed on PBMCs from blood, taken 4 to 6 days after vaccination.

For the CDR3, the DNA is TGTGCCAGCAGTTTATTCCGGGACACTCGGAATGAGCAGTTCTTC. The encoded protein is CASSLFRDTRNEQFF. The chain employs TRBV27 and TRBJ2-1, with D perhaps TRBD1 (6 bases). V gave up 1 base and J gave up 7 bases, with 14 bases separating them. Germline lookup yields CDR1 MNHEY and CDR2 SMNVEV (reference sequence). This CDR3 has 15 amino acids.